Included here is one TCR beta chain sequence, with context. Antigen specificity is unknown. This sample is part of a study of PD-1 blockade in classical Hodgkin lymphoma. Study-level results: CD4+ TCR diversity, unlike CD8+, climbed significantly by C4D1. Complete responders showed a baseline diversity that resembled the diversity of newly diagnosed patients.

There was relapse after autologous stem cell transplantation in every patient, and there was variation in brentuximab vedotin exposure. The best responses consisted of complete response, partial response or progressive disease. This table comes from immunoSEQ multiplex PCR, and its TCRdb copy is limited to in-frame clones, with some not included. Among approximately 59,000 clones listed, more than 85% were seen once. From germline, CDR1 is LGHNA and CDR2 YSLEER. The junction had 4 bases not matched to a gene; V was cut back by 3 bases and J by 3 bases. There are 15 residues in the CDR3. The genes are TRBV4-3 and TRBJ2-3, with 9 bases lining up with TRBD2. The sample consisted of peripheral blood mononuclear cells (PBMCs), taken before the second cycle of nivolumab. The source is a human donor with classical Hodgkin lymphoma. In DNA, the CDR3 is TGCGCCAGCAGCCACGGTAGCGGGAGTACAGATACGCAGTATTTT. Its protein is CASSHGSGSTDTQYF.